The 30 T cell receptor beta chains presented below share a single source sample, sequenced in a study of T cells in Graves' hyperthyroidism and ophthalmopathy. RNA transcripts yielded amplified TCR beta CDR3 regions. The primer set for the first-round RT-PCR of the TCR CDR3 was HTBI. TCRdb independently ran MiXCR on the multiplex PCR reads; one entry per CDR3 protein. The table lists 90,000 to 120,000 distinct CDR3 sequences, 15% to 20% of them singletons. Sample: blood. These TCRs come from a woman aged 45-60 years with Graves' hyperthyroidism.

The rearrangement uses TRBV20-1 and TRBJ2-5; D is tentatively TRBD1 or TRBD2 (5 bases each). The CDR3 length is 11 residues. Trimming pared 7 bases from V and 9 bases from J, leaving 15 bases between. Germline V gene data show CDR1 as DFQATT and CDR2 as SNEGSKA (reference sequence). The CDR3 loop reads CSGDYRGPQYF. In DNA form, the CDR3 reads TGCAGTGGAGACTATCGGGGCCCCCAGTACTTC.

This clonotype was observed many times. This sequence joins TRBV5-1 and TRBJ2-5; 7 bases fit TRBD1. The trim removed 4 bases at V and 4 bases at J, leaving 4 bases unmatched. Germline V gene data show CDR1 as SGHRS and CDR2 as YFSETQ. The CDR3 is 13 residues long. CDR3 sequence (DNA): TGCGCCAGCAGCCGACAGGGAAGAGAGACCCAGTACTTC. This codes for CASSRQGRETQYF. Filled out from reference TRBV5-1 and TRBJ2-5, the complete variable domain reads KAGVTQTPRYLIKTRGQQVTLSCSPISGHRSVSWYQQTPGQGLQFLFEYFSETQRNKGNFPGRFSGRQFSNSRSEMNVSTLELGDSALYLCASSRQGRETQYFGPGTRLLVL.

This sequence joins TRBV20-1 and TRBJ2-5; D possibly uses TRBD1 or TRBD2 (7 bases each). Germline lookup yields CDR1 DFQATT and CDR2 SNEGSKA (reference sequence). The CDR3 totals 16 residues. V lost 2 bases, J lost 4 bases, and 20 bases lay in between. The CDR3 DNA sequence: TGCAGTGCTAGAAGTTGGGAAACAGGGGAGGGAGAGACCCAGTACTTC. Translated, it gives CSARSWETGEGETQYF.

The V gene is TRBV5-6, the J gene TRBJ2-7, with D unclear. V was clipped by 7 bases and J by 5 bases, with 13 bases between them. Germline CDR1 SGHDT, CDR2 YYEEEE. The CDR3 contains 12 residues. CDR3 loop: CASSPLTDEQYF. The DNA for the CDR3 is TGTGCCAGCTCGCCTTTGACGGACGAGCAGTACTTC. Complete variable domain (other parts from reference TRBV5-6 and TRBJ2-7): DAGVTQSPTHLIKTRGQQVTLRCSPKSGHDTVSWYQQALGQGPQFIFQYYEEEERQRGNFPDRFSGHQFPNYSSELNVNALLLGDSALYLCASSPLTDEQYFGPGTRLTVT.

This clonotype has just a few counts. With a much larger clone just one base away, this may be a read error. The chain links TRBV20-1 to TRBJ2-7, with TRBD1 identical over 12 bases. The CDR3 runs to 16 residues. Germline CDR1 is DFQATT and CDR2 is SNEGSKA (reference sequence). The J segment lost 3 bases and the V segment lost 0 bases, leaving 6 bases of the junction unmatched. The CDR3 loop reads CSARDGDRGRFYEQYF. The CDR3 DNA sequence: TGCAGTGCTAGAGATGGGGACAGGGGGCGATTCTACGAGCAGTACTTC.

This clonotype was counted ten times or more. V and J are TRBV6-1 and TRBJ2-2, with D perhaps TRBD1 or TRBD2 (6 bases each). Germline V gene sequence: CDR1 MNHNS, CDR2 SASEGT. The CDR3 consists of 13 residues. Trimming shortened V by 7 bases and J by 3 bases, and 9 bases separated the two germline ends. This CDR3 is CASTRGDTGELFF. Here the CDR3 DNA reads TGTGCCAGCACGAGGGGGGACACCGGGGAGCTGTTTTTT.

The rearrangement joins TRBV28 to TRBJ2-4, with 12 positions matching TRBD1. The CDR3 is 17 amino acids. Per germline, CDR1 MDHEN and CDR2 SYDVKM. V shed 6 bases and J 1 base; nucleotides not matched to a gene: 7. In DNA, the CDR3 is TGTGCCAGCAGACCGGGACAGGGGGCTGTCGCCAAAAACATTCAGTACTTC. Its translation: CASRPGQGAVAKNIQYF.

This clonotype has a count of ten or more. CDR3 bases: TGTGCCTGGAGACTAGCTTCAGATACGCAGTATTTT. It yields the protein CAWRLASDTQYF. The chain carries TRBV30 and TRBJ2-3, with D possibly TRBD2 on 6 matching bases. The CDR3 sequence is 12 residues long. Germline V lookup: CDR1 GTSNPN, CDR2 SVGIG (reference sequence). The V gene lost 3 bases and the J gene lost 4 bases, with 8 bases spanning the gap.

This clonotype was recorded at least ten times. The chain is built from TRBV6-2 or TRBV6-3 and TRBJ2-1, with D hard to call. The CDR3 extends over 19 amino acids. Trimming cost V 0 bases and J 2 bases, with 20 bases left between them. Germline V gene sequence: CDR1 MNHEY, CDR2 SVGEGT. The CDR3 DNA reads as TGTGCCAGCAGTTACTCGATGAACGCTTATGATGGCCCCTACAATGAGCAGTTCTTC. Translation: CASSYSMNAYDGPYNEQFF.

At least ten counts were recorded for this clonotype. The rearrangement uses TRBV7-2 and TRBJ2-7; no clear D gene. V lost 2 bases, J lost 3 bases, and 8 bases lay in between. Germline lookup yields CDR1 SGHTA and CDR2 FQGNSA. The CDR3 is 13 residues long. The CDR3 protein is CASSLLRDYEQYV. The DNA of the CDR3 is TGTGCCAGCAGCTTACTTCGAGACTACGAGCAGTACGTC.

V and J are TRBV11-2 and TRBJ2-1, with 14 nucleotides matching TRBD2. The CDR3 has 16 amino acids. Per germline, CDR1 SGHAT and CDR2 FQNNGV. Germline trimming cut 7 bases from V and 6 bases from J; bases unmatched to any gene: 8. CDR3 region: CASTQGTSGSSNEQFF. CDR3 nucleotide sequence: TGTGCCAGCACCCAAGGGACTAGCGGGAGCAGCAATGAGCAGTTCTTC.

At least ten counts were recorded for this clonotype. The chain joins TRBV6-2 or TRBV6-3 to TRBJ2-7, with D possibly TRBD1 on 5 matching bases. The CDR3 is 15 residues long. The ends were cut back, 5 bases at V and 4 bases at J, with 18 bases in the middle. In germline, CDR1 is MNHEY, CDR2 SVGEGT. CDR3 residues: CASSTDSWRGYEQYV. In DNA, the CDR3 is TGTGCCAGCAGTACCGACAGCTGGCGAGGATACGAGCAGTACGTC.

This clonotype was observed at least ten times. This rearrangement joins TRBV20-1 to TRBJ2-3; D not resolved. Germline V lookup: CDR1 DFQATT, CDR2 SNEGSKA (reference sequence). The CDR3 sequence is 12 residues long. Trimming took off 6 bases at V and 4 bases at J, with 11 bases between the two ends. CDR3 sequence: CSAPPSADTQYF. CDR3 DNA sequence: TGCAGTGCCCCCCCCTCGGCAGATACGCAGTATTTT.

This chain connects TRBV7-9 to TRBJ1-5; no clear D gene. This CDR3 is built from 15 residues. V lost 3 bases to trimming and J lost 0 bases, with 9 bases between them. Germline V lookup: CDR1 SEHNR, CDR2 FQNEAQ (reference sequence). The CDR3 loop reads CASSFHGPSNQPQHF. The DNA for the CDR3 is TGTGCCAGCAGCTTCCACGGCCCTAGCAATCAGCCCCAGCATTTT.

Ten or more counts support this clonotype. The CDR3 here is CASSLTGGRTDTQYF. As DNA, the CDR3 is TGTGCCAGCAGTTTGACGGGAGGACGCACAGATACGCAGTATTTT. The rearrangement joins TRBV28 to TRBJ2-3, with 7 nucleotides matching TRBD2. The CDR3 contains 15 residues. The V segment lost 3 bases and the J segment 1 base; nucleotides outside the gene matches: 4. Germline V gives CDR1 MDHEN, CDR2 SYDVKM.

This clonotype has at least ten counts. This chain links TRBV20-1 with TRBJ2-5; D ambiguous. This CDR3 is 11 amino acids long. The germline V gene encodes CDR1 DFQATT and CDR2 SNEGSKA (reference sequence). Trimming cost V 1 base and J 2 bases, with 2 bases left between them. The chain's CDR3 is CSARVQETQYF. In DNA form, the CDR3 reads TGCAGTGCTAGAGTTCAAGAGACCCAGTACTTC.

This clonotype appeared many times. The V and J genes are TRBV20-1 and TRBJ2-5; D perhaps matches TRBD2 (6 bases). Per the germline V gene, CDR1 is DFQATT and CDR2 is SNEGSKA (reference sequence). Trimming stripped 5 bases from V and 4 bases from J, with 17 bases between. CDR3 length: 14 amino acids. The chain's CDR3 is CSADRPGSRETQYF. CDR3 bases: TGCAGTGCTGATCGCCCCGGGAGTCGAGAGACCCAGTACTTC.

This clonotype was observed at least ten times. This chain joins TRBV6-1 and TRBJ2-1; 12 bases line up with TRBD2. CDR1 and CDR2 from the germline V gene are MNHNS and SASEGT. CDR3 length equals 18 residues. With V trimmed by 7 bases and J by 2 bases, 12 bases remained unmatched. In nucleotides, the CDR3 is TGTGCCAGCAATCAACTAGCGGGAGGACGTCCGACCTACAATGAGCAGTTCTTC. Encoded protein: CASNQLAGGRPTYNEQFF.

The sample holds many counts of this clonotype. The rearrangement links TRBV5-1 to TRBJ1-2; D is undetermined. V was pared by 3 bases and J by 4 bases, with 10 bases between. The CDR3 runs to 13 residues. Germline V gives CDR1 SGHRS, CDR2 YFSETQ. CDR3 sequence reads: CASSYREGYGYTF. The CDR3 DNA follows: TGCGCCAGCAGCTACCGGGAAGGCTATGGCTACACCTTC.

The rearrangement uses TRBV10-3 and TRBJ1-1; weak D call: TRBD1 (5 bases). The CDR3 spans 11 residues. Looked up from germline, CDR1 is ENHRY and CDR2 is SYGVKD. V was cut by 6 bases and J by 10 bases, with 12 bases left in between. CDR3 DNA: TGTGCCATCAGGGGTGGGGGGTCAGCTTTCTTT. Protein product: CAIRGGGSAFF.

This clonotype was seen ten or more times. This chain joins TRBV18 and TRBJ2-1; 12 nucleotides match TRBD2. Trimming cost V 2 bases and J 5 bases; bases outside gene matches: 1. Germline V gives CDR1 KGHSH, CDR2 LQKENI. CDR3 length: 15 amino acids. CDR3 in DNA: TGTGCCAGCTCACCAAGGACTAGCGGGAACAATGAGCAGTTCTTC. Its translation: CASSPRTSGNNEQFF.

This clonotype came up many times. The rearrangement links TRBV29-1 to TRBJ2-2; D not resolved. V shed 4 bases and J shed 0 bases, with 9 bases lying between them. Germline V lookup: CDR1 SQVTM, CDR2 ANQGSEA. CDR3 length: 14 residues. CDR3 region: CSVVSQTNTGELFF. In DNA, the CDR3 is TGCAGCGTTGTTTCCCAGACGAACACCGGGGAGCTGTTTTTT.

The chain carries TRBV10-2 and TRBJ2-1; D uncertain. The length of the CDR3 is 11 residues. CDR1 and CDR2 (germline): WSHSY, SAAADI. V lost 6 bases, J lost 5 bases, and 5 bases lay in between. CDR3 nucleotides: TGCGCCAGCAGCAAAAACAATGAGCAGTTCTTC. Translating it yields CASSKNNEQFF.

V and J are TRBV2 and TRBJ2-7; D is perhaps TRBD1 or TRBD2 (5 bases each). The CDR3 sequence is 14 residues long. V lost 7 bases and J lost 3, with 16 bases in between. In germline, CDR1 is SNHLY, CDR2 FYNNEI. CDR3 sequence: CASKPGRTNYEQYF. The CDR3 coding sequence is TGTGCCAGCAAGCCGGGACGGACGAACTACGAGCAGTACTTC.

As to this clonotype: This sequence may be a read error, since a much larger clone differs from it by one base. CDR3 in DNA: TGTGCCATCCTTAGCGGGAGGGCCCAAGATGCGCAGTATTTT. It is translated as CAILSGRAQDAQYF. This rearrangement joins TRBV10-3 to TRBJ2-3; 11 bases match TRBD2. The CDR3 consists of 14 residues. Germline CDR1 and CDR2: ENHRY and SYGVKD.

The J gene is TRBJ2-2, the V gene TRBV19; D is perhaps TRBD2 (5 bases). Germline CDR1 is LNHDA and CDR2 is SQIVND (reference sequence). Trimming left V 3 bases short and J 3 bases short, with 11 bases between. This CDR3 contains 15 residues. The CDR3 nucleotides read TGTGCCAGTAGTATTCGGGGATTGGACACCGGGGAGCTGTTTTTT. It specifies CASSIRGLDTGELFF.

This clonotype was counted ten times or more. The CDR3 DNA sequence: TGCAGCGTTGAAGGAGCGGAGCCCCACAATGAGCAGTTCTTC. Amino acids: CSVEGAEPHNEQFF. The chain links TRBV29-1 to TRBJ2-1, with D possibly being TRBD2 (5 bases). The V end lost 1 base, the J end lost 5 bases, and 12 bases lay between the germline ends. Per germline, CDR1 SQVTM and CDR2 ANQGSEA. This CDR3 is built from 14 residues.

This clonotype was found many times. The gene calls are TRBV28 and TRBJ1-2; D remains ambiguous. The V end lost 1 base, the J end lost 1 base, and 16 bases lay between the germline ends. Germline V gene data show CDR1 as MDHEN and CDR2 as SYDVKM. The CDR3 runs to 17 residues. The CDR3 bases are TGTGCCAGCAGTTTATTAATAGGGCAGACTGGTAACTATGGCTACACCTTC. Residues: CASSLLIGQTGNYGYTF.

This clonotype was picked up a small number of times. J is TRBJ2-2 and V is TRBV7-6; either TRBD1 or TRBD2 may fit D (5 bases each). Germline lookup yields CDR1 SGHVS and CDR2 FNYEAQ. The CDR3 is made up of 16 amino acids. Trimming removed 0 bases from V and 4 bases from J, with 12 bases in between. The CDR3 region is CASSLASGRVTGELFF. Written as DNA, the CDR3 is TGTGCCAGCAGCTTAGCTTCGGGGCGGGTCACCGGGGAGCTGTTTTTT. Based on the CDR3 plus reference TRBV7-6 and TRBJ2-2, the full variable domain is GAGVSQSPRYKVTKRGQDVALRCDPISGHVSLYWYRQALGQGPEFLTYFNYEAQQDKSGLPNDRFSAERPEGSISTLTIQRTEQRDSAMYRCASSLASGRVTGELFFGEGSRLTVL.

In this sample, this clonotype turned up a few times. A much larger clonotype is one base distant, so this may be a read error. The chain joins TRBV5-6 to TRBJ2-3; 11 bases fit TRBD1. Germline loops: CDR1 SGHDT, CDR2 YYEEEE. V lost 3 bases and J lost 8; bases outside the gene matches: 5. CDR3 length: 14 amino acids. The CDR3 DNA sequence: TGTGCCAGCAGCTCTGGACAGGGGGCAGGTACGCAGTATTTT. The encoded protein is CASSSGQGAGTQYF.